This T cell receptor (beta chain) appears in the sequencing data of a study of OX40 agonist ivuxolimab in advanced cancers. Trimming took 0 bases from V and 6 from J, leaving 15 bases between them. Germline CDR1 and CDR2: LGHNA and YSLEER. The CDR3 sequence is 16 residues long. TCRdb's table, derived via immunoSEQ multiplex PCR, lists solely in-frame clones and lacks some. The sample records about 28,000 clones, almost 85% being singletons. The chain combines TRBV4-3 with TRBJ2-1; perhaps D is TRBD1 or TRBD2 (5 bases each). The material was CD4+ or CD8+ T cells sorted from blood, obtained in a trial of the OX40 agonist ivuxolimab. The receptor was isolated from an adult with an advanced solid tumor such as melanoma, head and neck, liver or kidney cancer. CDR3 amino acids: CASSQDWGPVGNEQFF. The CDR3, as DNA: TGCGCCAGCAGCCAAGATTGGGGACCAGTGGGCAATGAGCAGTTCTTC.